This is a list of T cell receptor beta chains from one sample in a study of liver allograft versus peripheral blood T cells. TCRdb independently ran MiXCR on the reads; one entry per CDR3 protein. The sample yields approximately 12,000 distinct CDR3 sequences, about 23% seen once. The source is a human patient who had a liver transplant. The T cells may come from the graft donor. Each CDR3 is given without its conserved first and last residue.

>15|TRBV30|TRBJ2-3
AWSAFMRAGGSDTQY
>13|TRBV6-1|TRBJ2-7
ASSYSTSLSYEQY
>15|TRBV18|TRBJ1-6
ASSISALSSYNSPLH
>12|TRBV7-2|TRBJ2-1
ASSPYREVGEQF
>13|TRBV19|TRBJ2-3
ASSLQGFLTDTQY
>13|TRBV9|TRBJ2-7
ASSAQGPSSYEQY
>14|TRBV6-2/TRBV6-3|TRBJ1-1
ASSYSRDSLNTEAF
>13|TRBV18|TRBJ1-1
ASSPGRQGVTEAF
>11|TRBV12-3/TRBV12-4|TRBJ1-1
ASNPSGGTEAF
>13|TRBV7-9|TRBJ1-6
ASSLRGQSNSPLH
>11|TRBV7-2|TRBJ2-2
ASSLRRGGELF
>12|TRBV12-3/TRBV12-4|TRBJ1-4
ASSQDRGLEKLF
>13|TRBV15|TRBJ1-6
ATRQFQRPNSPLH
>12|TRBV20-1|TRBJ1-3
SARAGSSGNTIY
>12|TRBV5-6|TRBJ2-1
ASNKDRAYNEQF
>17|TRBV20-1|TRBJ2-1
SASGLAGGRGTSYNEQF
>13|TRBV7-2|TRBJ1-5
ASSAPGFFNQPQH
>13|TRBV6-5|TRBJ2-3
ASSLTAGGTDTQY
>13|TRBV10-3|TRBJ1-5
AISEMRDTSRPQH
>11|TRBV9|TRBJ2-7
ASSVELGTEQY
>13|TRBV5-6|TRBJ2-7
ASSPDRFITYEQY
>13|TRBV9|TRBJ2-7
ASSASRDRVGEQY
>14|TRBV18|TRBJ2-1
ASSPVSGASYNEQF
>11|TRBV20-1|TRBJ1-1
SAGDRGYTEAF
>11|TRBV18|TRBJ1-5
ASSLHSNQPQH
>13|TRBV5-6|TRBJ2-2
ASSFGQGGSGELF
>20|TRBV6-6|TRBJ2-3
ASSYSITGLADLNLSTDTQY
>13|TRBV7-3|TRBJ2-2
ASSLDGRDTGELF
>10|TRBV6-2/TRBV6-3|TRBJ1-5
ASSGVIGPQH
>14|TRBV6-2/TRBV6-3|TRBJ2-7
ASSPLPLGMRDEQY
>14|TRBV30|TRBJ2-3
AWSGGWAWGADTQY
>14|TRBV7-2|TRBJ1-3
ASSFLGVLSGNTIY
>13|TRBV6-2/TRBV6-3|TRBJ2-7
VVRALEVVAYEQY
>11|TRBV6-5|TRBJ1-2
ASTSRTGDGYT
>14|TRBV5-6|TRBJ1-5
ASSLPPDSRNQPQH
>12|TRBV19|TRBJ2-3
ASSVGWRTDTQY
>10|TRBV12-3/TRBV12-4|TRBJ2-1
ASSLAGLALF
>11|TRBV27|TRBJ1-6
ASVDRPNSPLH
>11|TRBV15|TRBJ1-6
ATSDRADSPLH
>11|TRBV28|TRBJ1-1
ASSFIENTEAF
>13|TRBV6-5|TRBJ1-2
ASRKPAGANYGYT
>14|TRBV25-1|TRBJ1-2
ASSEGGGLANYGYT
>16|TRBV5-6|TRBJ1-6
ASSGRGRALDYNSPLH
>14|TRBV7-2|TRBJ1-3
ASSLRASRQGNTIY
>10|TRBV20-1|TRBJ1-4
SARAQGRRGF
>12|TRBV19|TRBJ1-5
ASNTGYSNQPQH
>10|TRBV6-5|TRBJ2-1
ASTGGTREQF
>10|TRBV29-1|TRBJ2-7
SVHPTGNEQY
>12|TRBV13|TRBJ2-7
ASSLRDRAYEQY
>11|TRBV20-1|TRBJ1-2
SAWDRSNYGYT
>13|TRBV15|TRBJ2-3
ATSRVYGYTDTQY
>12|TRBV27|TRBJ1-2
ASTPGRGESGYT
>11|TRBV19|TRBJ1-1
ASSIRGHGEAF
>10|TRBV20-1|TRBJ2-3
SAKRDRYTQY
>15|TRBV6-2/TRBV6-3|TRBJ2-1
ASRDHLAGGYSDEQF